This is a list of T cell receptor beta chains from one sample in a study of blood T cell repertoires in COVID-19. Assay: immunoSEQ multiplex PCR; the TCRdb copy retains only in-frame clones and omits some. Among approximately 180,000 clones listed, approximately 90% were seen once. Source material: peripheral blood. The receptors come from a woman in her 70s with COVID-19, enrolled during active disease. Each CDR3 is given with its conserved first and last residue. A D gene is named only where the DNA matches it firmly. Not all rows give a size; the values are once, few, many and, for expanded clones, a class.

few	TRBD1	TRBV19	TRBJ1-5	TGTGCCAGTAGCGGACAGGCCAAAGGGGCCCAGCATTTT	CASSGQAKGAQHF
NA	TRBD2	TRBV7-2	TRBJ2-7	TGTGCCAGCAGCTTAGTTGGGAATAGCGGGGCCCCTTTGAACGAGCAGTACTTC	CASSLVGNSGAPLNEQYF
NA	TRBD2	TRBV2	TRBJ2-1	TGTGCCAGCAGTGAACAAGGTAGCGGGAGAGGTGAGCAGTTCTTC	CASSEQGSGRGEQFF
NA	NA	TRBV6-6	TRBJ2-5	TGTGCCAGCAGTGTGGCGGCCGAAGAGACCCAGTACTTC	CASSVAAEETQYF
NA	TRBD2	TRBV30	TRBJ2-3	TGTGCCTGGAACGCGGGAGCGACAGATACGCAGTATTTT	CAWNAGATDTQYF
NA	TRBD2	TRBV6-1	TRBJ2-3	TGTGCCAGCAGTGTCGGGCTAGCGGGAGTCGCAGATACGCAGTATTTT	CASSVGLAGVADTQYF
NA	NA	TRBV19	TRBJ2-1	TGTGCCAGTAACGTAGCGGAGAACAATGAGCAGTTCTTC	CASNVAENNEQFF
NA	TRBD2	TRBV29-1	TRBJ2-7	TGCAGCGTTAAAGGACTAGCGGACTCCTACGAGCAGTACTTC	CSVKGLADSYEQYF
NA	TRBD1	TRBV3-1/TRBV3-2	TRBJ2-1	TGTGCCAGCAGCCCCCCCTTATATAAGGGACAGGGATACAATGAGCAGTTCTTC	CASSPPLYKGQGYNEQFF
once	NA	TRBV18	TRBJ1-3	TGTGCCAGCTCACCACAAGGGGACTCTGGAAACACCATATATTTT	CASSPQGDSGNTIYF
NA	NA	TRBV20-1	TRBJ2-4	TGCAGTGCTAGCGGCAAAAACATTCAGTACTTC	CSASGKNIQYF
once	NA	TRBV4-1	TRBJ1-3	TGCGCCAGCAGCCAAACCAGTCCCGGGAGGGGCTCTGGAAACACCATATATTTT	CASSQTSPGRGSGNTIYF
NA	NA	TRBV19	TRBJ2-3	TGTGCCAGTAGTATCGGAGATACGCAGTATTTT	CASSIGDTQYF
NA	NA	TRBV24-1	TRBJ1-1	TGTGCCACCAGTGACCCCACCGGCGGAGCTTTCTTT	CATSDPTGGAFF